This is a list of T cell receptor beta chains from one sample in a study of blood T cells in healthy people across ages. Using its own MiXCR run on the 5' RACE reads, TCRdb lists one record per CDR3 protein. The profile shows 650,000 to 700,000 distinct CDR3 sequences, about 51% of them singletons. The sample taken for sequencing was blood. The receptor source for this set is a woman older than 75 in good health. CDR3s include the opening cysteine and the closing phenylalanine or tryptophan. D genes are given only for firm matches. Clone size is stated in some rows and not others, as once, few, many or a class when expanded.

J gene	V gene	D gene	clone size	CDR3 DNA	CDR3 protein
TRBJ2-3	TRBV28	TRBD2	-	TGTGCCAGCAGTCAGACTAGCGGGGCGGATACGCAGTATTTT	CASSQTSGADTQYF
TRBJ1-1	TRBV5-4	TRBD1	-	TGTGCCAGCAGCTTTGGACAGGAGTACACTGAAGCTTTCTTT	CASSFGQEYTEAFF
TRBJ1-4	TRBV7-9	-	many	TGTGCCAGCAGCTCCGACGGTGCAACTAATGAAAAACTGTTTTTT	CASSSDGATNEKLFF
TRBJ2-7	TRBV27	-	-	TGTGCCAGCAGTTTCCTGACAGGCCCCTACGAGCAGTACTTC	CASSFLTGPYEQYF
TRBJ1-1	TRBV20-1	-	-	TGCAGTGCTGTCGGCAGCGTGAACACTGAAGCTTTCTTT	CSAVGSVNTEAFF
TRBJ2-7	TRBV7-9	TRBD2	many	TGTGCCAGCAGCTTAGCCTCTGGGGGCGGGAGGAGTTCCGAGCAGTACTTC	CASSLASGGGRSSEQYF
TRBJ2-1	TRBV10-3	TRBD2	few	TGTGCCATCAGTGAGTCGGCTAGCGGGAGTTACAATGAGCAGTTCTTC	CAISESASGSYNEQFF
TRBJ2-7	TRBV6-6	-	few	TGTGCCAGCAGTTACTTTAGCTACGAGCAGTACTTC	CASSYFSYEQYF
TRBJ2-7	TRBV4-1	-	many	TGCGCCAGCAGCCAATTTTCTAAGGGACAAGCTTACTACGAGCAGTACTTC	CASSQFSKGQAYYEQYF
TRBJ2-1	TRBV7-9	-	-	TGTGCCAGCAGCTCTTCCGGGTGGGGGGAAGAGCAGTTCTTC	CASSSSGWGEEQFF
TRBJ2-3	TRBV11-2	-	many	TGTGCCAGCAGCCAAGCAGCTTACGGGTTGACGCAGTATTTT	CASSQAAYGLTQYF
TRBJ2-5	TRBV5-1	-	-	TGCGCCAGCAGCATGGGCGGGAAACAAGAGACCCAGTACTTC	CASSMGGKQETQYF
TRBJ1-6	TRBV10-3	-	-	TGTGCCATCAGTGAGACAGGGACCAATTCACCCCTCCACTTT	CAISETGTNSPLHF
TRBJ2-2	TRBV5-6	-	-	TGTGCCAGCAGCCGGGGGACAAATGCGAACACCGGGGAGCTGTTTTTT	CASSRGTNANTGELFF
TRBJ2-5	TRBV10-3	-	once	TGTGCCATCAGTGAAGGGGGGCGCGGAAAGACCCAGTACTTC	CAISEGGRGKTQYF
TRBJ2-1	TRBV27	TRBD1	many	TGTGCCATCCGGGACAGGGGAGGGGTCTACAATGAGCAGTTCTTC	CAIRDRGGVYNEQFF
TRBJ1-2	TRBV27	-	-	TGTGCCAGCAGTTTAGTTTGGGACCGAAGAAATTATGGCTACACCTTC	CASSLVWDRRNYGYTF
TRBJ1-2	TRBV6-6	-	-	TGTGCCAGCAGTTACGCAAGAGGGGCGCCTGATGGCTACACCTTC	CASSYARGAPDGYTF
TRBJ1-2	TRBV14	-	-	TGTGCCAGCAGCCAAGGGGAATTTAGTGGCTACACCTTC	CASSQGEFSGYTF
TRBJ1-6	TRBV27	-	-	TGTGCCAGCAGTTTAAGTCGGCAGGGTAGAAATTCACCCCTCCACTTT	CASSLSRQGRNSPLHF
TRBJ2-3	TRBV5-1	TRBD1	-	TGCGCCAGCAGCTTCACAGGGGGCGAAGATACGCAGTATTTT	CASSFTGGEDTQYF
TRBJ2-7	TRBV4-1	-	-	TGCGCCAGCAGCAAATCCCCCTACGAGCAGTACTTC	CASSKSPYEQYF
TRBJ2-1	TRBV7-3	-	-	TGTGCCAGCAGCTCTACCCTCGGGGCGGGCAAGCAGTTCTTC	CASSSTLGAGKQFF
TRBJ2-1	TRBV20-1	-	-	TGCAGTGCTTATATAGATAGGGGGAAAGGGGGTGAGCAGTTCTTC	CSAYIDRGKGGEQFF
TRBJ2-1	TRBV27	TRBD2	-	TGTGCCAGCAGCGACACTAGCGCCAATGAGCAGTTCTTC	CASSDTSANEQFF
TRBJ1-5	TRBV7-9	-	-	TGTGCCAGCAGTTACAGGGTCGATCAGCCCCAGCATTTT	CASSYRVDQPQHF
TRBJ2-7	TRBV15	-	-	TGTGCCACCAGCAGAGTTGAGGACCTCTCCTACGAGCAGTACTTC	CATSRVEDLSYEQYF